This entry lists 8 T cell receptor beta chains sequenced from one sample in a study of technical replicates of blood from a few donors. Clones were read by immunoSEQ multiplex PCR, and TCRdb kept only the in-frame ones, dropping some. Of 70,000 to 75,000 clones listed, approximately 95% were seen once; the top ten hold about 0.25%. The specimen sequenced was T cells isolated from PBMCs. These receptors were taken from a human donor in good health.

The chain has TRBV19 and TRBJ1-1, with 8 bases lining up with TRBD1. Germline CDR1 reads LNHDA; CDR2 reads SQIVND (reference sequence). V lost 3 bases to trimming and J lost 5 bases; unmatched junction nucleotides: 5. CDR3 length: 14 residues. The CDR3 DNA follows: TGTGCCAGTAGTATGGCAGGGGGCTTGACTGAAGCTTTCTTT. Its protein is CASSMAGGLTEAFF.

The genes are TRBV30 and TRBJ1-3; D uncertain. Per germline, CDR1 GTSNPN and CDR2 SVGIG (reference sequence). V was shortened by 3 bases and J by 4 bases, with 7 bases between the two germline ends. The CDR3 totals 12 residues. As DNA, the CDR3 is TGTGCCTGGAGGGACTGGGGAAACACCATATATTTT. It encodes CAWRDWGNTIYF.

The rearrangement links TRBV18 to TRBJ2-1, with a weak D call TRBD2 (6 bases). Germline V gene data show CDR1 as KGHSH and CDR2 as LQKENI. The CDR3 runs 13 residues. Trimming left V 4 bases short and J 9 bases short, with 13 bases between. The CDR3 sequence is CASSRWGVGEQFF. For the CDR3, the DNA is TGTGCCAGCTCACGGTGGGGGGTCGGTGAGCAGTTCTTC.

V is TRBV25-1 and J is TRBJ1-5, with a possible D match to TRBD1 (6 bases). CDR1 and CDR2 (germline): MGHDK, SYGVNS. The CDR3 runs 13 residues. V dropped 4 bases and J dropped 4 bases, with 8 bases sitting between them. CDR3 in DNA: TGTGCCAGCAGTGGACAGGAGAATCAGCCCCAGCATTTT. It encodes CASSGQENQPQHF.

This rearrangement joins TRBV5-4 to TRBJ1-2; 8 bases fit TRBD1. J was trimmed by 0 bases and V by 3 bases; bases with no gene match: 10. The CDR3 loop spans 17 amino acids. Germline V gene lookup returns CDR1 SGHNT and CDR2 YYREEE (reference sequence). In DNA, the CDR3 is TGTGCCAGCAGCTCCCTGGACAGGGCTAGTTCTAACTATGGCTACACCTTC. As protein: CASSSLDRASSNYGYTF.

The gene calls are TRBV19 and TRBJ1-1; no definite D call. CDR3 length equals 13 residues. Trimming removed 5 bases at V and 3 bases at J, with 10 bases between. In germline, CDR1 is LNHDA, CDR2 SQIVND (reference sequence). CDR3 bases: TGTGCCAGTAGTGAGAGGGCGGACACTGAAGCTTTCTTT. Residues: CASSERADTEAFF. The full variable domain, in which reference TRBV19 and TRBJ1-1 provide the parts outside the CDR3, is DGGITQSPKYLFRKEGQNVTLSCEQNLNHDAMYWYRQDPGQGLRLIYYSQIVNDFQKGDIAEGYSVSREKKESFPLTVTSAQKNPTAFYLCASSERADTEAFFGQGTRLTVV.

The chain couples TRBV11-3 to TRBJ2-7; D unresolved. The length of the CDR3 is 11 residues. The germline CDR1 and CDR2 sequences are SGHNT and YENEEA. V dropped 4 bases and J dropped 4 bases, with 5 bases sitting between them. CDR3 bases: TGTGCCAGCAGCTCAGGATACGAGCAGTACTTC. It translates to CASSSGYEQYF.

This sequence joins TRBV5-4 and TRBJ2-7; 8 positions agree with TRBD1. This CDR3 contains 13 residues. J gave up 3 bases and V 5 bases, and 4 bases lay outside the gene matches. CDR1 is SGHNT, CDR2 YYREEE, per germline (reference sequence). The CDR3 DNA reads TGTGCCAGCAGGCGGACAGGGCGCTACGAGCAGTACTTC. It specifies CASRRTGRYEQYF.